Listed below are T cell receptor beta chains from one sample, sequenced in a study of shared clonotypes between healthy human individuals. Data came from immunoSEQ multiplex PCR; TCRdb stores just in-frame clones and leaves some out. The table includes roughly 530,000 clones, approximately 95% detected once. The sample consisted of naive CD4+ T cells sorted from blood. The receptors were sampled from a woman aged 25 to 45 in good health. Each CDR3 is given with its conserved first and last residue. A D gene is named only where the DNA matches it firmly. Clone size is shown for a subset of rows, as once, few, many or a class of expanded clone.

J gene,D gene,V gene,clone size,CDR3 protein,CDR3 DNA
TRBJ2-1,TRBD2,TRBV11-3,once,CASGPSGTYNEQFF,TGTGCCAGCGGTCCTAGCGGGACTTACAATGAGCAGTTCTTC
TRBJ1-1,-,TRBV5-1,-,CASSLGQMNTEAFF,TGCGCCAGCAGCTTGGGGCAGATGAACACTGAAGCTTTCTTT
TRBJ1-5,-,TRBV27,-,CASSFNVRFGRTYQPQHF,TGTGCCAGCAGTTTCAACGTTCGGTTTGGGAGGACCTATCAGCCCCAGCATTTT
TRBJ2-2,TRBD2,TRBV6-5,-,CASSYSLAGAGELFF,TGTGCCAGCAGTTACTCACTAGCGGGAGCCGGGGAGCTGTTTTTT
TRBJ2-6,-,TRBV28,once,CASRTPGTGANVLTF,TGTGCCAGCAGGACCCCGGGCACTGGGGCCAACGTCCTGACTTTC
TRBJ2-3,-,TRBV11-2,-,CASSSGNTDTQYF,TGTGCCAGCAGCTCGGGAAACACAGATACGCAGTATTTT
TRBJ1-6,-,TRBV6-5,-,CASSFRDGHNSPLHF,TGTGCCAGCAGTTTCCGGGACGGACATAATTCACCCCTCCACTTT
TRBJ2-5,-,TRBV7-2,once,CASSLEASQETQYF,TGTGCCAGCAGCTTAGAGGCCAGCCAAGAGACCCAGTACTTC
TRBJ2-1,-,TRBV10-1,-,CASRAGDSSYNEQFF,TGCGCCAGCAGAGCAGGGGATAGCTCCTACAATGAGCAGTTCTTC
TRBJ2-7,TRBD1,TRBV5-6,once,CASSQTGDTSYEQYF,TGTGCCAGCAGCCAAACAGGGGACACCTCCTACGAGCAGTACTTC
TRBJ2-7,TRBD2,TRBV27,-,CASSSLPGLEGREQYF,TGTGCCAGCAGCTCTCTACCGGGACTAGAGGGTCGAGAGCAGTACTTC
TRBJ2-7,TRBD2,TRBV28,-,CASGGNPRHEQYF,TGTGCGAGCGGGGGTAACCCCCGCCACGAGCAGTACTTC
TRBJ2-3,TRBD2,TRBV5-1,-,CASSLRVAGSSTDTQYF,TGCGCCAGCAGCCTCCGTGTAGCGGGCTCGAGCACAGATACGCAGTATTTT
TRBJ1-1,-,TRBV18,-,CASSPLFGNEAFF,TGTGCCAGCTCACCATTGTTCGGGAATGAAGCTTTCTTT
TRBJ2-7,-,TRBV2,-,CASSIVTQPDEQYF,TGTGCCAGCAGTATAGTAACCCAGCCCGACGAGCAGTACTTC
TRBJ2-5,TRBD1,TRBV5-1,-,CASSLKFDRAETQYF,TGCGCCAGCAGCTTGAAGTTTGACAGGGCTGAGACCCAGTACTTC
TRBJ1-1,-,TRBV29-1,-,CSVPRTEMNTEAFF,TGCAGCGTCCCTAGGACAGAGATGAACACTGAAGCTTTCTTT
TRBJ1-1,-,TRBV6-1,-,CASTLGLGNTEAFF,TGTGCCAGCACCCTGGGATTGGGGAACACTGAAGCTTTCTTT
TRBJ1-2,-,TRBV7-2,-,CASSPDIYGYTF,TGTGCCAGCAGCCCCGACATATATGGCTACACCTTC
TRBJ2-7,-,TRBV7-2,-,CASSLYRAPVSSYEQYF,TGTGCCAGCAGCTTATACAGGGCACCAGTTAGCTCCTACGAGCAGTACTTC
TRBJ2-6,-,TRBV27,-,CASSLRAGANVLTF,TGTGCCAGCAGTTTAAGGGCTGGGGCCAACGTCCTGACTTTC
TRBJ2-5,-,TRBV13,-,CATGRAEETQYF,TGTGCCACCGGCCGAGCAGAAGAGACCCAGTACTTC
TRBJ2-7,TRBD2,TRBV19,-,CASSIVTAGAYEQYF,TGTGCCAGTAGTATAGTGACAGCGGGGGCCTACGAGCAGTACTTC
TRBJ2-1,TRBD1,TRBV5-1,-,CASSLAGTGGYNEQFF,TGCGCCAGCAGCTTGGCGGGGACAGGGGGCTACAATGAGCAGTTCTTC
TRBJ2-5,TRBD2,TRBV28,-,CASELAGGPEETQYF,TGTGCCAGCGAACTAGCGGGAGGGCCGGAAGAGACCCAGTACTTC
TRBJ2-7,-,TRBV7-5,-,CVREGGQGVYEQYF,TGTGTCAGAGAGGGGGGACAGGGAGTCTACGAGCAGTACTTC